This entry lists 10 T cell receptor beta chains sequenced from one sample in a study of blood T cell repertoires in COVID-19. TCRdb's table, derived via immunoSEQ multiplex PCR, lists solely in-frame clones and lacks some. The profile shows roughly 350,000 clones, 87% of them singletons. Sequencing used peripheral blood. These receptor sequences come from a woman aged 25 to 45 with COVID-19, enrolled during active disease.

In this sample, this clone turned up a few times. CDR3 protein: CASSHGGLGTGELFF. In DNA form, the CDR3 reads TGCGCCAGCAGCCACGGCGGGTTGGGCACCGGGGAGCTGTTTTTT. The V gene is TRBV4-1, the J gene TRBJ2-2; TRBD2 might be the D (5 bases). Germline V gives CDR1 MGHRA, CDR2 YSYEKL. CDR3 length: 15 amino acids. The V end was cut by 3 bases, the J end by 4 bases, with 12 bases between.

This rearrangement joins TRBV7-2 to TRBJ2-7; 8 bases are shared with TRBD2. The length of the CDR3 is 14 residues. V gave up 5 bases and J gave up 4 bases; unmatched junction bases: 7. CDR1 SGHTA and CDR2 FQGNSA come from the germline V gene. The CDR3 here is CASSPRTSQYEQYF. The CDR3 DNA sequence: TGTGCCAGCAGCCCACGGACTAGCCAGTACGAGCAGTACTTC.

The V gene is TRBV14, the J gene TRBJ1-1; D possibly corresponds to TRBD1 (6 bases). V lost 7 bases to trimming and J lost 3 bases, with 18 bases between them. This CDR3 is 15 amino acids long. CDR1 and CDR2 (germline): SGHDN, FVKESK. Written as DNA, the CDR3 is TGTGCCAGCAACTACAGGGTGGTTCGAGACACTGAAGCTTTCTTT. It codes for CASNYRVVRDTEAFF.

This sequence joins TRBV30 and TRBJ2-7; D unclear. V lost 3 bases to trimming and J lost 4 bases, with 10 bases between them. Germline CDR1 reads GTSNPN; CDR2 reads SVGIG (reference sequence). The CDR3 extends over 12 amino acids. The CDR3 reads CAWRQQWYEQYF. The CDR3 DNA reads TGTGCCTGGAGACAACAGTGGTACGAGCAGTACTTC.

CDR3 in DNA: TGTGCCTGGAGGTGGGGGCCTACCACAGATACGCAGTATTTT. Amino acids: CAWRWGPTTDTQYF. V and J are TRBV30 and TRBJ2-3, with a tentative D call TRBD1 (6 bases). With 3 bases removed from V and 2 bases from J, the gap between germline ends came to 12 bases. The V gene's germline CDR1 is GTSNPN and CDR2 SVGIG (reference sequence). CDR3 length: 14 amino acids.

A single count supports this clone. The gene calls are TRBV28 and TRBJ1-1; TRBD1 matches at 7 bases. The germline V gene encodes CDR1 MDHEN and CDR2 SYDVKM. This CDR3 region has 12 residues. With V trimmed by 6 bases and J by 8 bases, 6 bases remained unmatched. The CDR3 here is CASRGDRVEAFF. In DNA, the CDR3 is TGTGCCAGCAGGGGTGACAGGGTCGAAGCTTTCTTT.

CDR3 nucleotide sequence: TGTGCCAGCAGCTTTAGGGTTGGACAGGGAAATGAGCAGTTCTTC. This encodes CASSFRVGQGNEQFF. This chain joins TRBV7-2 and TRBJ2-1, with 8 bases aligning to TRBD1. In germline, CDR1 is SGHTA, CDR2 FQGNSA. Trimming removed 3 bases from V and 7 bases from J; junction bases left unmatched: 8. CDR3 length: 15 residues.

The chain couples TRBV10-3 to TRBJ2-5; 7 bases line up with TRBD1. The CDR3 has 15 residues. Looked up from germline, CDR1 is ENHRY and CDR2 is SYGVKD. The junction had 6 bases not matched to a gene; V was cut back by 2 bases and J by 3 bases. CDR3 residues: CAISEAGGLKETQYF. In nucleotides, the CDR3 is TGTGCCATCAGTGAGGCAGGGGGTCTCAAAGAGACCCAGTACTTC.

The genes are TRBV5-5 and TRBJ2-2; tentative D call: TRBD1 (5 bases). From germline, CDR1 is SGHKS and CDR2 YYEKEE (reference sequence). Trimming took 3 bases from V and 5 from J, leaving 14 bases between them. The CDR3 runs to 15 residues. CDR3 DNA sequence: TGTGCCAGCAGCTGGGGCAGGGTAGGAACCGGGGAGCTGTTTTTT. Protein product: CASSWGRVGTGELFF. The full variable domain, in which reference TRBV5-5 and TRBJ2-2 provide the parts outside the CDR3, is DAGVTQSPTHLIKTRGQQVTLRCSPISGHKSVSWYQQVLGQGPQFIFQYYEKEERGRGNFPDRFSARQFPNYSSELNVNALLLGDSALYLCASSWGRVGTGELFFGEGSRLTVL.

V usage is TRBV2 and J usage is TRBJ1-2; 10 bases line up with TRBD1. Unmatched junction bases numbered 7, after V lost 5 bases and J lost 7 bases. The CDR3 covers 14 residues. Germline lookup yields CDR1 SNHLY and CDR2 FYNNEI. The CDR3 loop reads CASSPTGGPLGYTF. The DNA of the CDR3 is TGTGCCAGCAGTCCGACAGGGGGCCCCCTTGGCTACACCTTC.